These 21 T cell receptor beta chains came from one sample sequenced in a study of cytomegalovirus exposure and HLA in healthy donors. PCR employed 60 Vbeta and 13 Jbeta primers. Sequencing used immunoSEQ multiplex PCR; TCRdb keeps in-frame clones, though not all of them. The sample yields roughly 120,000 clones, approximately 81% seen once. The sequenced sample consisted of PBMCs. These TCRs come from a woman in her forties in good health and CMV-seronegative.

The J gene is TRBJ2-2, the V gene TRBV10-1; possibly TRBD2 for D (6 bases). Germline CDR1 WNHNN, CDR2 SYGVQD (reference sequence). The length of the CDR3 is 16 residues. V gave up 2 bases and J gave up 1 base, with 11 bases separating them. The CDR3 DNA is TGCGCCAGCAGTGAGGAAGGTAGCGGGAACACCGGGGAGCTGTTTTTT. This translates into CASSEEGSGNTGELFF.

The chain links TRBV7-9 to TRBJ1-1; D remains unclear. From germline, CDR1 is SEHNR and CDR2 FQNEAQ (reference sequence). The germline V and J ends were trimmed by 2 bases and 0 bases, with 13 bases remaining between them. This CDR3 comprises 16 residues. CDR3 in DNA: TGTGCCAGCAGCTTACTTTCCGGGTACCTGAACACTGAAGCTTTCTTT. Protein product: CASSLLSGYLNTEAFF.

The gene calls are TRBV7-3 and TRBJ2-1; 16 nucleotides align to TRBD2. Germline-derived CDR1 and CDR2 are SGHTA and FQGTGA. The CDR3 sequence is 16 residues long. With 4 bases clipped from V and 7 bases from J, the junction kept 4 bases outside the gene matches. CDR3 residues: CASSSGLAGGLNEQFF. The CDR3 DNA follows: TGTGCCAGCAGCTCGGGACTAGCGGGAGGGTTAAATGAGCAGTTCTTC.

Here the CDR3 reads CASSLQGALYTIYF. The DNA for the CDR3 is TGCGCCAGCAGCTTACAGGGGGCTCTGTACACCATATATTTT. This chain connects TRBV10-1 to TRBJ1-3, with TRBD1 identical over 9 bases. Germline V gene sequence: CDR1 WNHNN, CDR2 SYGVQD (reference sequence). V was clipped by 6 bases and J by 8 bases; unmatched bases: 8. The CDR3 consists of 14 residues.

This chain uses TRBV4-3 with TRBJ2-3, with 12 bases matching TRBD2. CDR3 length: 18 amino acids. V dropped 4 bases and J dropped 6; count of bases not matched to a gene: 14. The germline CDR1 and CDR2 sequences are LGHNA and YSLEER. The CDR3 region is CASSLMFKSTSGSDTQYF. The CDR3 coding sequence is TGCGCCAGCAGCCTTATGTTCAAATCGACTAGCGGGAGTGATACGCAGTATTTT.

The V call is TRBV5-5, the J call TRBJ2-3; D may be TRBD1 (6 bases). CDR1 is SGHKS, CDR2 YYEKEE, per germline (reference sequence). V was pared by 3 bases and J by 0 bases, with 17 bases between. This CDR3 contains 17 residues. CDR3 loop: CASSWTQTGTSTDTQYF. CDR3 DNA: TGTGCCAGCAGCTGGACCCAGACAGGAACTAGCACAGATACGCAGTATTTT.

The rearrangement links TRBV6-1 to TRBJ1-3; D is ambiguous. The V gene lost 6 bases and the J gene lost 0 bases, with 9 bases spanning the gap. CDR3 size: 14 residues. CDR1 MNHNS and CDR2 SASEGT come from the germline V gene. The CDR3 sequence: CASRRLDSGNTIYF. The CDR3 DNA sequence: TGTGCCAGCAGGAGACTGGACTCTGGAAACACCATATATTTT.

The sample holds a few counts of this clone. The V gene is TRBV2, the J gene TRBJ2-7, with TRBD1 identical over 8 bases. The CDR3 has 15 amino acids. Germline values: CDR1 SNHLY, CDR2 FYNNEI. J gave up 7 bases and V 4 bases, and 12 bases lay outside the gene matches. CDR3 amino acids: CASSGQGTTLGEQYF. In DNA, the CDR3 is TGTGCCAGCAGTGGACAGGGGACGACGCTGGGGGAGCAGTACTTC.

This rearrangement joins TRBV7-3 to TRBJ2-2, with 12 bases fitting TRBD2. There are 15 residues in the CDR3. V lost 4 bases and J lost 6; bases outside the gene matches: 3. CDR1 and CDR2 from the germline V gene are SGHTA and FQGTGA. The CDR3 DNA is TGTGCCAGCAGCTCTAGCGGGGGGGACCCCGGGGAGCTGTTTTTT. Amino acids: CASSSSGGDPGELFF.

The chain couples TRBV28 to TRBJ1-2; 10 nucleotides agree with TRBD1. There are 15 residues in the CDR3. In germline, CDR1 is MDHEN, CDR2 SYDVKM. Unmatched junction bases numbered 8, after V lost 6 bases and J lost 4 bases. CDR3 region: CASSPGGTGAYGYTF. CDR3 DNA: TGTGCCAGCAGCCCCGGGGGGACAGGGGCCTATGGCTACACCTTC.

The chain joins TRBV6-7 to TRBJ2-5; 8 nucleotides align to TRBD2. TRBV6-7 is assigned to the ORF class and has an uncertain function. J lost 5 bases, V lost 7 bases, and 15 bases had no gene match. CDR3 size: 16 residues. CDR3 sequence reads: CASIGGADATGETQYF. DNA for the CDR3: TGTGCCAGCATCGGGGGGGCGGATGCGACGGGGGAGACCCAGTACTTC.

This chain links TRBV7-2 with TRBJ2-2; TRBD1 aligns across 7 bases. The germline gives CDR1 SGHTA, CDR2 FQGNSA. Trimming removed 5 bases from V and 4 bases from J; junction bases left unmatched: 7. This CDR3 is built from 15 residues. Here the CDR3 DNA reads TGTGCCAGCAGCCCGCGGACAGGAGGCACCGGGGAGCTGTTTTTT. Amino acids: CASSPRTGGTGELFF.

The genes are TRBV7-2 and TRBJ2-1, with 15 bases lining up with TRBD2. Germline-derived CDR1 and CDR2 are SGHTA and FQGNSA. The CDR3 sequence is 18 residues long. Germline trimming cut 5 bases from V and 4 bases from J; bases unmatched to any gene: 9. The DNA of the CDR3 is TGTGCCAGCAGCCTGTGGACTAGCGGGAGGGGGATTTACAATGAGCAGTTCTTC. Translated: CASSLWTSGRGIYNEQFF.

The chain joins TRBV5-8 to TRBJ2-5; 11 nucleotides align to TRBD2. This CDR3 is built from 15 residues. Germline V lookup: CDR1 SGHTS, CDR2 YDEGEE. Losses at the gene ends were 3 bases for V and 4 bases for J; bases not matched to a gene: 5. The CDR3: CASSYSGRGRETQYF. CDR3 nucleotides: TGTGCCAGCAGCTATAGCGGGAGGGGGCGAGAGACCCAGTACTTC. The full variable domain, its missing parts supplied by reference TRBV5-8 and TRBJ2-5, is EAGVTQSPTHLIKTRGQQATLRCSPISGHTSVYWYQQALGLGLQFLLWYDEGEERNRGNFPPRFSGRQFPNYSSELNVNALELEDSALYLCASSYSGRGRETQYFGPGTRLLVL.

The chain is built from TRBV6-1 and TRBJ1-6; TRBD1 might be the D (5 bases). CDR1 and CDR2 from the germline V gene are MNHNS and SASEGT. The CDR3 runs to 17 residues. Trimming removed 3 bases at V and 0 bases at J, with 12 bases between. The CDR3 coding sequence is TGTGCCAGCAGTGAGAGTAGGGGAAGCTCCTATAATTCACCCCTCCACTTT. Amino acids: CASSESRGSSYNSPLHF.

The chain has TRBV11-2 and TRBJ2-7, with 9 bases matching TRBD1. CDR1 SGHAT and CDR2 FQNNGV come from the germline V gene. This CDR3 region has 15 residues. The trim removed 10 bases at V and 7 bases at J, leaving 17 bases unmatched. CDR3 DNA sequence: TGTGCCACCACCCCCGTGACAGGGGGTTTGGGGGAGCAGTACTTC. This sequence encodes CATTPVTGGLGEQYF. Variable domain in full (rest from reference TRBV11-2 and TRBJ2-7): EAGVAQSPRYKIIEKRQSVAFWCNPISGHATLYWYQQILGQGPKLLIQFQNNGVVDDSQLPKDRFSAERLKGVDSTLKIQPAKLEDSAVYLCATTPVTGGLGEQYFGPGTRLTVT.

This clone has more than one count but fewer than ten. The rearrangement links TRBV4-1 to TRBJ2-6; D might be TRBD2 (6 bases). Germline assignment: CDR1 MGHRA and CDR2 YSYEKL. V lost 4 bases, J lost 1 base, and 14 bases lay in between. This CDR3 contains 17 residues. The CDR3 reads CASSRGGLLSGANVLTF. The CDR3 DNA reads TGCGCCAGCAGCCGGGGAGGCCTCCTATCTGGGGCCAACGTCCTGACTTTC.

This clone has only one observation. Here the CDR3 reads CASISHRGYRQPQHF. The CDR3 nucleotides are TGTGCCAGCATCTCCCACAGGGGATATCGACAGCCCCAGCATTTT. The chain employs TRBV2 and TRBJ1-5; TRBD1 matches at 7 bases. Germline-derived CDR1 and CDR2 are SNHLY and FYNNEI. This CDR3 comprises 15 residues. The J segment lost 7 bases and the V segment lost 7 bases, leaving 13 bases of the junction unmatched.

The CDR3 protein is CASSPGVTNEKLFF. As DNA, the CDR3 is TGTGCCAGCTCACCCGGGGTCACAAATGAAAAACTGTTTTTT. The chain couples TRBV18 to TRBJ1-4; no definite D call. Trimming removed 3 bases at V and 5 bases at J, with 10 bases between. The CDR3 has 14 amino acids. The germline gives CDR1 KGHSH, CDR2 LQKENI.

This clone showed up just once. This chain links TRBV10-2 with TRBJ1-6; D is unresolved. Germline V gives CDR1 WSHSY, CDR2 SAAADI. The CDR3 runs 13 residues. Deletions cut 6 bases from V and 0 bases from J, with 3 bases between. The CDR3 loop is CASSSSYNSPLHF. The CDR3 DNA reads TGCGCCAGCAGCAGCTCCTATAATTCACCCCTCCACTTT.

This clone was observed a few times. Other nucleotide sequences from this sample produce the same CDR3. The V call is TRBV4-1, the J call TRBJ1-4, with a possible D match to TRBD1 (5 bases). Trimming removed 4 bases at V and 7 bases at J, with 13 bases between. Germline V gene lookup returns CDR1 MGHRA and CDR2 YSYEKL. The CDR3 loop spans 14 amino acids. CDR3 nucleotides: TGCGCCAGCAGCCGGGGGGGTTTGGGTGAAAAACTGTTTTTT. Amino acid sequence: CASSRGGLGEKLFF.